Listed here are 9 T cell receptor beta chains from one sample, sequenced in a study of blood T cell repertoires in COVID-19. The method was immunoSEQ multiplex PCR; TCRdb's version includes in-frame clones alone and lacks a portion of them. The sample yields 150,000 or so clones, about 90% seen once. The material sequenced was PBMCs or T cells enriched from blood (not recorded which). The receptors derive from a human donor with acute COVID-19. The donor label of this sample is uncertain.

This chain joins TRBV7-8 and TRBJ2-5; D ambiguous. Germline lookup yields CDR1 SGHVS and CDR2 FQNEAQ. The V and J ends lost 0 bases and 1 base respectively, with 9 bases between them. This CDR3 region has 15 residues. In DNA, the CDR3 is TGTGCCAGCAGCTTAGCTCAGGTGGGCCAAGAGACCCAGTACTTC. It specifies CASSLAQVGQETQYF.

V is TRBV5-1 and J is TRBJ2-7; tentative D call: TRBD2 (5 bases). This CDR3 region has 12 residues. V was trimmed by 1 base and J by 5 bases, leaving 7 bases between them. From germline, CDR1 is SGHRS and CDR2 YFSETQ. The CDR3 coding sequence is TGCGCCAGCAGCTTGTCCGGGGACGAGCAGTACTTC. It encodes CASSLSGDEQYF. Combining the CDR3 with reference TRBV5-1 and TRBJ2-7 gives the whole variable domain KAGVTQTPRYLIKTRGQQVTLSCSPISGHRSVSWYQQTPGQGLQFLFEYFSETQRNKGNFPGRFSGRQFSNSRSEMNVSTLELGDSALYLCASSLSGDEQYFGPGTRLTVT.

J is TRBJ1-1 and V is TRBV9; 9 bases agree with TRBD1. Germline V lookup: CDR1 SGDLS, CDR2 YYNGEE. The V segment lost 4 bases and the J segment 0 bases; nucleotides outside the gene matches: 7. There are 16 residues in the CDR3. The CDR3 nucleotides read TGTGCCAGCAGCCCAGGGGACAGGGTCCTGAACACTGAAGCTTTCTTT. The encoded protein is CASSPGDRVLNTEAFF. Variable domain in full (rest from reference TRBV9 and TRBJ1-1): DSGVTQTPKHLITATGQRVTLRCSPRSGDLSVYWYQQSLDQGLQFLIQYYNGEERAKGNILERFSAQQFPDLHSELNLSSLELGDSALYFCASSPGDRVLNTEAFFGQGTRLTVV.

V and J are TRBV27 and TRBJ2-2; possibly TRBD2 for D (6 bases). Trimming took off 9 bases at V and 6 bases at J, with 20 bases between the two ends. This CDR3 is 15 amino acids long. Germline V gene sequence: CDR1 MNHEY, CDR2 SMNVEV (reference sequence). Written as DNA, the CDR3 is TGTGCCAGTCCCCAAGGGCGGGGATTCCCCGGGGAGCTGTTTTTT. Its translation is CASPQGRGFPGELFF.

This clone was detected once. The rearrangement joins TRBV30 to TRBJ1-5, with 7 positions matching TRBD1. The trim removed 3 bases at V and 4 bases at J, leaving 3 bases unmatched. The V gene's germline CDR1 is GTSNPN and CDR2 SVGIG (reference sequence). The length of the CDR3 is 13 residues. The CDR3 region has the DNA TGTGCCTGGAGGGGACAGTGGAATCAGCCCCAGCATTTT. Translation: CAWRGQWNQPQHF.

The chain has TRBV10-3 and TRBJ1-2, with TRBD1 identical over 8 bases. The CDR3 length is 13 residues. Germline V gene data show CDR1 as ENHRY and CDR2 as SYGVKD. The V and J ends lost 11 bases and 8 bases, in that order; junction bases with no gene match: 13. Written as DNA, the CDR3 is TGTGCCGTTGGACAGGGTAATTTGGAGGGCTACACCTTC. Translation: CAVGQGNLEGYTF.

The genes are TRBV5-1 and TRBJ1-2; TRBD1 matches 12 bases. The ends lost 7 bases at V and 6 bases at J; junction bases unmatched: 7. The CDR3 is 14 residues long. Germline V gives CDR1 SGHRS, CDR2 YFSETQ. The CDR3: CASSSGTGGDGYTF. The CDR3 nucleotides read TGCGCCAGCTCATCAGGGACAGGGGGCGATGGCTACACCTTC. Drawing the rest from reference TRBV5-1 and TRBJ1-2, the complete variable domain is KAGVTQTPRYLIKTRGQQVTLSCSPISGHRSVSWYQQTPGQGLQFLFEYFSETQRNKGNFPGRFSGRQFSNSRSEMNVSTLELGDSALYLCASSSGTGGDGYTFGSGTRLTVV.

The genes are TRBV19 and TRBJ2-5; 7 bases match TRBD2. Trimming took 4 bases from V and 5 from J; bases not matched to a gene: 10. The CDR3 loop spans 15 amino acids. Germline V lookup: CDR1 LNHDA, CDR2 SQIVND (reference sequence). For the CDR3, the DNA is TGTGCCAGTAGTACCGGGGGGATACGGGAGGAGACCCAGTACTTC. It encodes CASSTGGIREETQYF.

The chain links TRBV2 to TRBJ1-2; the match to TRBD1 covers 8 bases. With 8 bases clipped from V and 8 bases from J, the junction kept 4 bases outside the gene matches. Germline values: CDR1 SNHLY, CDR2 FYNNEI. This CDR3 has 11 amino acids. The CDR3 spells CASWGQEGYTF. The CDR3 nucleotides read TGTGCCAGCTGGGGACAGGAAGGCTACACCTTC.